The 21 T cell receptor beta chains below were found in one sample sequenced in a study of vaccination effects on CD4 cells after COVID-19. Viral peptide pool expansion of antigen-specific CD4+ T cells preceded sequencing in the ViraFEST assay. At the end of approximately 10 days of culture, CD4+ T cells were isolated. Their specific antigens are unknown. Using immunoSEQ multiplex PCR, the repertoire was profiled, and TCRdb retains in-frame clones only, with some absent. The repertoire holds 55,000 to 65,000 clones, with about four fifths as singletons. Sequencing was performed on CD4+ T cells from PBMCs cultured with HCoV-229E spike peptides, taken before COVID-19 vaccination. These receptors all come from a human donor who received a COVID-19 vaccine.

This clone has only one observation. This chain uses TRBV5-1 with TRBJ1-1, with D possibly matching TRBD1 (6 bases). In germline, CDR1 is SGHRS, CDR2 YFSETQ. The CDR3 is 14 residues long. Trimming shortened V by 0 bases and J by 4 bases, and 10 bases separated the two germline ends. This CDR3 is CASSLDQGITEAFF. In DNA, the CDR3 is TGCGCCAGCAGCTTGGATCAGGGGATCACTGAAGCTTTCTTT.

The chain joins TRBV29-1 to TRBJ2-1; no firm D call. Germline V CDR1 and CDR2: SQVTM, ANQGSEA. Trimming removed 7 bases from V and 0 bases from J, with 13 bases in between. The CDR3 spans 14 residues. This CDR3 reads CSATSDGSYNEQFF. In DNA form, the CDR3 reads TGCAGCGCTACTTCCGACGGCTCCTACAATGAGCAGTTCTTC.

The CDR3 DNA follows: TGTGCCAGCAGCCCCGTAACGGATACGCAGTATTTT. Residues: CASSPVTDTQYF. This rearrangement joins TRBV7-2 to TRBJ2-3, with no clear D. V was shortened by 5 bases and J by 6 bases, with 9 bases between the two germline ends. Germline CDR1 reads SGHTA; CDR2 reads FQGNSA. The CDR3 spans 12 residues. Full variable domain (outside the CDR3, taken from reference TRBV7-2 and TRBJ2-3): GAGVSQSPSNKVTEKGKDVELRCDPISGHTALYWYRQSLGQGLEFLIYFQGNSAPDKSGLPSDRFSAERTGGSVSTLTIQRTQQEDSAVYLCASSPVTDTQYFGPGTRLTVL.

CDR3 sequence: CASRPGGAGYGYTF. For the CDR3, the DNA is TGTGCCAGCAGACCAGGGGGCGCCGGCTATGGCTACACCTTC. The J gene is TRBJ1-2, the V gene TRBV3-1 (or the pseudogene TRBV3-2); 8 nucleotides agree with TRBD1. The CDR3 is 14 amino acids. Germline V gives CDR1 LGHDT, CDR2 YNNKEL (reference sequence). Losses at the gene ends were 6 bases for V and 4 bases for J; bases not matched to a gene: 7.

The sample holds one count of this clone. The chain employs TRBV7-2 and TRBJ2-4; TRBD2 is a possible D gene (6 bases). CDR3 size: 15 residues. The V end was cut by 5 bases, the J end by 6 bases, with 17 bases between. Germline values: CDR1 SGHTA, CDR2 FQGNSA. The CDR3 DNA is TGTGCCAGCAGCCCACGAGTCCTGGGGGGAAACATTCAGTACTTC. Translating it yields CASSPRVLGGNIQYF.

J is TRBJ2-2 and V is TRBV9; D gene uncertain. V was clipped by 0 bases and J by 0 bases, with 9 bases between them. CDR1 is SGDLS, CDR2 YYNGEE, per germline. CDR3 length equals 16 residues. CDR3 residues: CASSVVGGANTGELFF. The CDR3 nucleotides read TGTGCCAGCAGCGTAGTGGGTGGGGCGAACACCGGGGAGCTGTTTTTT.

The J gene is TRBJ2-3, the V gene TRBV7-2; 16 positions agree with TRBD2. V dropped 4 bases and J dropped 7; count of bases not matched to a gene: 14. Germline lookup yields CDR1 SGHTA and CDR2 FQGNSA. The CDR3 spans 19 residues. The CDR3 nucleotides read TGTGCCAGCAGCTCACAAACCCCGGGACTAGCGGGGGGGCTATATACGCAGTATTTT. This codes for CASSSQTPGLAGGLYTQYF.

CDR3 sequence (DNA): TGTGCCTGGAGGAATGGCAGGTGGAACACTGAAGCTTTCTTT. The encoded protein is CAWRNGRWNTEAFF. The chain combines TRBV30 with TRBJ1-1; D not certain. The CDR3 sequence is 14 residues long. Between the trimmed V and J ends, which lost 3 bases and 1 base, there was a span of 12 bases. CDR1 GTSNPN and CDR2 SVGIG come from the germline V gene (reference sequence).

The chain links TRBV11-2 to TRBJ2-1; D not certain. V gave up 5 bases and J gave up 3 bases, with 11 bases separating them. The V gene's germline CDR1 is SGHAT and CDR2 FQNNGV. This CDR3 contains 14 residues. The chain's CDR3 is CASSPQNNYNEQFF. The CDR3 DNA sequence: TGTGCCAGCAGCCCACAAAATAACTACAATGAGCAGTTCTTC. The full variable domain, rest sourced from reference TRBV11-2 and TRBJ2-1, is EAGVAQSPRYKIIEKRQSVAFWCNPISGHATLYWYQQILGQGPKLLIQFQNNGVVDDSQLPKDRFSAERLKGVDSTLKIQPAKLEDSAVYLCASSPQNNYNEQFFGPGTRLTVL.

The chain joins TRBV19 to TRBJ1-1; tentatively, D is TRBD1 (5 bases). CDR3 size: 14 residues. Germline lookup yields CDR1 LNHDA and CDR2 SQIVND (reference sequence). Trimming took off 4 bases at V and 0 bases at J, with 9 bases between the two ends. CDR3 bases: TGTGCCAGTAGTAGGGGGACTTTGAACACTGAAGCTTTCTTT. Encoded protein: CASSRGTLNTEAFF.

The rearrangement joins TRBV4-1 to TRBJ2-3; TRBD2 matches at 8 bases. Looked up from germline, CDR1 is MGHRA and CDR2 is YSYEKL. V was pared by 0 bases and J by 5 bases, with 7 bases of the junction left unmatched. This CDR3 is built from 16 residues. The CDR3 DNA sequence: TGCGCCAGCAGCCAAGACGTAGCGGGGAGGATAGATACGCAGTATTTT. Amino acid sequence: CASSQDVAGRIDTQYF.

The rearrangement uses TRBV6-6 and TRBJ2-3, with TRBD2 identical over 9 bases. V lost 5 bases, J lost 3 bases, and 6 bases stayed unmatched. CDR1 is MNHNY, CDR2 SVGAGI, per germline (reference sequence). The CDR3 covers 15 residues. DNA for the CDR3: TGTGCCAGCAGTGAGACTAGCGGTGGAACAGATACGCAGTATTTT. Translation: CASSETSGGTDTQYF.

This clone was seen once. The chain recombines TRBV4-1 with TRBJ1-3; possible D gene TRBD1, 5 bases. V was cut by 4 bases and J by 1 base, with 17 bases left in between. Germline assignment: CDR1 MGHRA and CDR2 YSYEKL. CDR3 size: 17 residues. As DNA, the CDR3 is TGCGCCAGCAGCCGGGGGGGTTTGGTCCTATCTGGAAACACCATATATTTT. It specifies CASSRGGLVLSGNTIYF.

CDR3 in amino acids: CSGGDRLLLEAFF. The CDR3 DNA follows: TGCAGCGGGGGGGACAGACTTTTACTTGAAGCTTTCTTT. V gene TRBV29-1 combines with J gene TRBJ1-1; 7 nucleotides line up with TRBD1. This CDR3 comprises 13 residues. V shed 7 bases, J shed 7 bases, and the junction held 12 bases outside the gene matches. The V gene's germline CDR1 is SQVTM and CDR2 ANQGSEA.

This clone showed up just a few times. V and J are TRBV18 and TRBJ1-1; no definite D call. Trimming shortened V by 1 base and J by 3 bases, and 6 bases separated the two germline ends. Germline loops: CDR1 KGHSH, CDR2 LQKENI. This CDR3 comprises 13 residues. CDR3 nucleotides: TGTGCCAGCTCACCACAGGGCCACACTGAAGCTTTCTTT. Protein sequence: CASSPQGHTEAFF.

V is TRBV10-2 and J is TRBJ2-3; D gene uncertain. CDR1 and CDR2 (germline): WSHSY, SAAADI. Trimming shortened V by 0 bases and J by 8 bases, and 9 bases separated the two germline ends. CDR3 size: 13 residues. The CDR3 spells CASSESSLGTQYF. CDR3 coding DNA: TGCGCCAGCAGTGAGTCGAGTTTAGGTACGCAGTATTTT.

The chain carries TRBV11-2 and TRBJ1-2; no firm D call. V lost 7 bases and J lost 3, with 18 bases in between. This CDR3 comprises 15 residues. Germline V CDR1 and CDR2: SGHAT, FQNNGV. The CDR3 sequence: CASTHTPGPHYGYTF. The CDR3 bases are TGTGCCAGCACACACACTCCGGGTCCCCACTATGGCTACACCTTC.

The sample holds one count of this clone. The chain joins TRBV28 to TRBJ1-5; TRBD1 might be the D (6 bases). CDR3 length equals 16 residues. V lost 1 base and J lost 7, with 17 bases in between. Germline V CDR1 and CDR2: MDHEN, SYDVKM. CDR3 residues: CASSLYRQGLGQPQHF. In DNA, the CDR3 is TGTGCCAGCAGTTTATACCGTCAGGGGTTAGGACAGCCCCAGCATTTT.

This clone occurred a few times. The V call is TRBV4-1, the J call TRBJ1-1, with D possibly matching TRBD1 (5 bases). V dropped 4 bases and J dropped 1 base, with 10 bases sitting between them. Germline V gene sequence: CDR1 MGHRA, CDR2 YSYEKL. The CDR3 has 14 amino acids. In DNA form, the CDR3 reads TGCGCCAGCAGCCGCCCGGGGGGGAACACTGAAGCTTTCTTT. The encoded protein is CASSRPGGNTEAFF.

CDR3 sequence reads: CASSATPEGKETQYF. DNA for the CDR3: TGTGCCAGCAGCGCTACCCCGGAGGGAAAAGAGACCCAGTACTTC. The V call is TRBV5-6, the J call TRBJ2-5, with D possibly being TRBD2 (6 bases). Germline V CDR1 and CDR2: SGHDT, YYEEEE. This CDR3 comprises 15 residues. Between the trimmed V and J ends, which lost 4 bases and 3 bases, there was a span of 16 bases.

The chain employs TRBV7-2 and TRBJ1-6; D possibly corresponds to TRBD1 (5 bases). Germline-derived CDR1 and CDR2 are SGHTA and FQGNSA. V dropped 4 bases and J dropped 7 bases, with 17 bases sitting between them. The CDR3 length is 16 residues. Here the CDR3 DNA reads TGTGCCAGCAGCTCTGCGAGGGACTTAATCAATTCACCCCTCCACTTT. Residues: CASSSARDLINSPLHF. Full variable domain (outside the CDR3, taken from reference TRBV7-2 and TRBJ1-6): GAGVSQSPSNKVTEKGKDVELRCDPISGHTALYWYRQSLGQGLEFLIYFQGNSAPDKSGLPSDRFSAERTGGSVSTLTIQRTQQEDSAVYLCASSSARDLINSPLHFGNGTRLTVT.